The 32 T cell receptor beta chains below were found in one sample sequenced in a study of CD8 T cells in ankylosing spondylitis. One entry per CDR3 protein, called by TCRdb with MiXCR from the 5' RACE reads. The table lists just under 350,000 distinct CDR3 sequences, 14% to 15% of them singletons, with roughly 1.1% in the top ten. The sample was blood, either unsorted or a sorted T cell fraction (not recorded which). The receptor source for this set is a male donor with ankylosing spondylitis or in good health (not recorded which).

The chain links TRBV19 to TRBJ1-2, with D maybe TRBD1 (6 bases). The CDR3 contains 14 residues. Trimming took off 2 bases at V and 4 bases at J, with 11 bases between the two ends. The germline V gene has CDR1 LNHDA and CDR2 SQIVND (reference sequence). CDR3 nucleotides: TGTGCCAGTAGTATACAGGGGACGGTCTATGGCTACACCTTC. It yields the protein CASSIQGTVYGYTF.

The V gene is TRBV7-7, the J gene TRBJ2-5; 8 bases are a match to TRBD2. Per germline, CDR1 SSHAT and CDR2 FNYEAQ (reference sequence). Losses at the gene ends were 4 bases for V and 4 bases for J; bases not matched to a gene: 11. The CDR3 consists of 16 residues. As DNA, the CDR3 is TGTGCCAGCAGCTCCTCTCACGGGGGGGCGGTAGAGACCCAGTACTTC. Translating it yields CASSSSHGGAVETQYF.

This rearrangement joins TRBV12-3 or TRBV12-4 to TRBJ1-3; 8 bases fit TRBD1. This CDR3 is 13 amino acids long. Losses at the gene ends were 6 bases for V and 8 bases for J; bases not matched to a gene: 6. The chain's CDR3 is CASSGQGRDTIYF. DNA of the CDR3: TGTGCCAGCAGCGGACAGGGCCGGGACACCATATATTTT.

The chain joins TRBV2 to TRBJ2-2; TRBD2 agrees at 8 bases. This CDR3 is built from 16 residues. Unmatched junction bases numbered 11, after V lost 4 bases and J lost 7 bases. Germline assignment: CDR1 SNHLY and CDR2 FYNNEI. The CDR3 region is CASSVAGGPGGGELFF. In DNA form, the CDR3 reads TGTGCCAGCAGTGTCGCGGGGGGCCCGGGAGGCGGGGAGCTGTTTTTT.

V gene TRBV6-1 combines with J gene TRBJ2-4, with 8 positions matching TRBD1. This CDR3 has 18 amino acids. V shed 9 bases and J 7 bases; nucleotides not matched to a gene: 23. Germline CDR1 is MNHNS and CDR2 is SASEGT. CDR3 nucleotides: TGTGCCAGTAACACAGGGGGAATAAGGGACTTGGTGGATAACATTCAGTACTTC. Translating gives CASNTGGIRDLVDNIQYF.

Only a few counts were recorded for this clonotype. V and J are TRBV20-1 and TRBJ2-4; 9 bases agree with TRBD1. Germline values: CDR1 DFQATT, CDR2 SNEGSKA (reference sequence). The junction had 6 bases not matched to a gene; V was cut back by 4 bases and J by 8 bases. The CDR3 covers 13 residues. The CDR3 DNA reads as TGCAGTGCTACTCCGGGACAGGGAGACATTCAGTACTTC. This gives the protein CSATPGQGDIQYF.

The chain recombines TRBV29-1 with TRBJ1-2; 7 bases map to TRBD1. The CDR3 is 14 residues long. V shed 7 bases, J shed 4 bases, and the junction held 12 bases outside the gene matches. The germline V gene has CDR1 SQVTM and CDR2 ANQGSEA. CDR3 amino acids: CSALGDRASYGYTF. The DNA for the CDR3 is TGCAGCGCCCTCGGGGACAGAGCTTCCTATGGCTACACCTTC.

This clonotype was observed a few times. The J gene is TRBJ2-1, the V gene TRBV29-1; TRBD2 matches 7 bases. With V trimmed by 3 bases and J by 1 base, 9 bases remained unmatched. The CDR3 consists of 16 residues. Per germline, CDR1 SQVTM and CDR2 ANQGSEA. CDR3 sequence (DNA): TGCAGCGTTGATATGATTCCTAGCGGTTCCTACAATGAGCAGTTCTTC. Protein: CSVDMIPSGSYNEQFF.

In its sample, this clonotype was seen a few times. The rearrangement joins TRBV3-1 to TRBJ1-1; D uncertain. The CDR3 contains 13 residues. Germline V CDR1 and CDR2: LGHDT, YNNKEL (reference sequence). V lost 0 bases, J lost 4 bases, and 6 bases lay in between. CDR3 DNA sequence: TGTGCCAGCAGCCAAGATCTTGTCACTGAAGCTTTCTTT. The encoded protein is CASSQDLVTEAFF.

This clonotype came up a few times. The chain is built from TRBV12-3 or TRBV12-4 and TRBJ2-3; 8 bases line up with TRBD2. The CDR3 has 15 amino acids. Unmatched junction bases numbered 12, after V lost 5 bases and J lost 8 bases. This CDR3 is CASSHPPGLESTQYF. The CDR3 DNA sequence: TGTGCCAGCAGTCACCCGCCGGGACTAGAAAGTACGCAGTATTTT.

This clonotype was counted only a few times. The chain joins TRBV3-1 to TRBJ2-7, with 12 bases identical to TRBD1. The CDR3 covers 14 residues. Germline CDR1 and CDR2: LGHDT and YNNKEL (reference sequence). V lost 3 bases, J lost 6 bases, and 3 bases stayed unmatched. As DNA, the CDR3 is TGTGCCAGCAGCCATGGGACAGGGGGCCGCGAGCAGTACTTC. It translates to CASSHGTGGREQYF.

The V call is TRBV20-1, the J call TRBJ2-7; 9 positions match TRBD2. The CDR3 spans 15 residues. The J segment lost 0 bases and the V segment lost 5 bases, leaving 8 bases of the junction unmatched. CDR1 and CDR2 (germline): DFQATT, SNEGSKA (reference sequence). The chain's CDR3 is CSARREGPLSYEQYF. For the CDR3, the DNA is TGCAGTGCTCGGCGGGAGGGGCCACTCTCCTACGAGCAGTACTTC.

The table lists this clonotype with many counts. The J gene is TRBJ1-2, the V gene TRBV4-1; 9 nucleotides match TRBD1. This CDR3 has 15 residues. The ends lost 5 bases at V and 2 bases at J; junction bases unmatched: 6. Germline V gene data show CDR1 as MGHRA and CDR2 as YSYEKL. The chain's CDR3 is CASSSPGQGNYGYTF. Here the CDR3 DNA reads TGCGCCAGCAGCTCCCCGGGACAGGGAAACTATGGCTACACCTTC.

The CDR3 region is CASSKPGTSGPREQFF. DNA of the CDR3: TGTGCCAGCAGTAAACCCGGGACTAGCGGGCCCCGGGAGCAGTTCTTC. The chain recombines TRBV6-1 with TRBJ2-1; 12 bases are shared with TRBD2. Germline CDR1 reads MNHNS; CDR2 reads SASEGT. The CDR3 has 16 residues. V lost 5 bases and J lost 10; bases outside the gene matches: 12.

This clonotype was counted only a few times. This CDR3 reads CASSFQAYTGELFF. The CDR3 coding sequence is TGTGCCAGCAGTTTCCAGGCTTACACCGGGGAGCTGTTTTTT. The chain has TRBV12-3 or TRBV12-4 and TRBJ2-2; the D is unclear. V dropped 3 bases and J dropped 3 bases, with 8 bases sitting between them. The CDR3 extends over 14 amino acids.

This clonotype turned up a few times. The rearrangement joins TRBV11-2 to TRBJ2-1, with 9 positions matching TRBD2. Per the germline V gene, CDR1 is SGHAT and CDR2 is FQNNGV. This CDR3 has 15 residues. Germline trimming cut 5 bases from V and 6 bases from J; bases unmatched to any gene: 8. CDR3 in DNA: TGTGCCAGCAGCCCCTTTCGCGGGAGGGTCAATGAGCAGTTCTTC. Encoded protein: CASSPFRGRVNEQFF.

The chain uses TRBV20-1 and TRBJ2-7; 8 nucleotides match TRBD2. Trimming at V came to 0 bases and at J to 3 bases, leaving 10 bases not matched to a gene. This CDR3 is built from 16 residues. The V gene's germline CDR1 is DFQATT and CDR2 SNEGSKA (reference sequence). The CDR3 is CSARDRRRGLVYEQYF. The CDR3 region has the DNA TGCAGTGCTAGAGATCGCCGAAGGGGACTAGTCTACGAGCAGTACTTC.

This clonotype has just a few counts. V is TRBV12-3 or TRBV12-4 and J is TRBJ2-1, with D perhaps TRBD1 (6 bases). The germline V and J ends were trimmed by 5 bases and 6 bases, with 17 bases remaining between them. The CDR3 is 15 amino acids. The CDR3 DNA reads as TGTGCCAGCAGTCCAACGACCACAGGGTTCAATGAGCAGTTCTTC. Protein sequence: CASSPTTTGFNEQFF.

The genes are TRBV7-8 and TRBJ2-7, with D possibly TRBD2 on 6 matching bases. The CDR3 is made up of 14 amino acids. The germline V gene has CDR1 SGHVS and CDR2 FQNEAQ. Trimming shortened V by 7 bases and J by 0 bases, and 13 bases separated the two germline ends. CDR3 sequence reads: CASNAPGDSYEQYF. The CDR3 region has the DNA TGTGCCAGCAACGCTCCGGGAGACTCCTACGAGCAGTACTTC.

This clonotype came up a few times. The chain employs TRBV30 and TRBJ1-2, with 8 bases identical to TRBD1. V trimming: 3 bases; J trimming: 4 bases; junction bases outside the gene matches: 7. The CDR3 runs to 14 residues. From germline, CDR1 is GTSNPN and CDR2 SVGIG (reference sequence). CDR3 sequence reads: CAWRLVGQVYGYTF. For the CDR3, the DNA is TGTGCCTGGAGGCTAGTGGGACAGGTCTATGGCTACACCTTC.

The chain joins TRBV6-1 to TRBJ2-5, with D unclear. The CDR3 is made up of 14 amino acids. Germline CDR1 and CDR2: MNHNS and SASEGT. Trimming shortened V by 8 bases and J by 2 bases, and 15 bases separated the two germline ends. CDR3: CASGDQRPQETQYF. In DNA form, the CDR3 reads TGTGCCAGCGGCGACCAGCGCCCACAAGAGACCCAGTACTTC.

The chain carries TRBV11-3 and TRBJ2-1, with D perhaps assigned TRBD1 or TRBD2 (5 bases each). CDR3 length equals 16 residues. Trimming took off 2 bases at V and 5 bases at J, with 16 bases between the two ends. The germline CDR1 and CDR2 sequences are SGHNT and YENEEA. CDR3 sequence: CASSLSGSAGNNEQFF. In nucleotides, the CDR3 is TGTGCCAGCAGCTTATCAGGGAGTGCAGGTAACAATGAGCAGTTCTTC.

V and J are TRBV18 and TRBJ2-2; D is unresolved. This CDR3 has 14 amino acids. Looked up from germline, CDR1 is KGHSH and CDR2 is LQKENI. V was shortened by 0 bases and J by 5 bases, with 7 bases between the two germline ends. The CDR3 sequence: CASSPPPRTGELFF. CDR3 bases: TGTGCCAGCTCACCACCCCCCAGAACCGGGGAGCTGTTTTTT.

This clonotype was seen more than once but under ten times. The chain uses TRBV7-9 and TRBJ1-1; D unresolved. V shed 3 bases and J shed 5 bases, with 10 bases lying between them. CDR1 SEHNR and CDR2 FQNEAQ come from the germline V gene (reference sequence). The CDR3 sequence is 13 residues long. The DNA for the CDR3 is TGTGCCAGCAGCTTCGTGGAGGAGACTGAAGCTTTCTTT. Encoded protein: CASSFVEETEAFF.

This clonotype was found a few times. Given a much more abundant clone one base away, this may be a read error. The rearrangement links TRBV12-3 or TRBV12-4 to TRBJ2-7, with TRBD2 matching over 13 bases. The CDR3 consists of 15 residues. The V gene end was trimmed by 5 bases and the J gene end by 2 bases; junction bases not matched to a gene: 3. CDR3 in amino acids: CASSRGLAGPYEQYF. CDR3 nucleotide sequence: TGTGCCAGCAGTCGGGGACTAGCGGGACCCTACGAGCAGTACTTC.

The chain joins TRBV12-3 or TRBV12-4 to TRBJ2-3; 9 bases are shared with TRBD1. This CDR3 is built from 14 residues. V was pared by 2 bases and J by 6 bases, with 3 bases of the junction left unmatched. CDR3 loop: CASSLTGGIDTQYF. DNA of the CDR3: TGTGCCAGCAGTTTAACAGGGGGCATTGATACGCAGTATTTT.

This clonotype has only a few counts. This rearrangement joins TRBV20-1 to TRBJ2-7, with a weak D call TRBD1 (6 bases). The CDR3 has 11 amino acids. V was cut by 8 bases and J by 5 bases, with 13 bases left in between. The V gene's germline CDR1 is DFQATT and CDR2 SNEGSKA (reference sequence). The CDR3 is CSPGQGNEQYF. DNA for the CDR3: TGCAGTCCCGGGCAGGGGAACGAGCAGTACTTC.

The V gene is TRBV6-1, the J gene TRBJ2-7; perhaps TRBD2 as D (6 bases). There are 14 residues in the CDR3. V lost 6 bases to trimming and J lost 3 bases, with 15 bases between them. Germline CDR1 MNHNS, CDR2 SASEGT. As DNA, the CDR3 is TGTGCCAGCAGAAACCGGGACTCCAGCTACGAGCAGTACTTC. It encodes CASRNRDSSYEQYF.

The V gene is TRBV2, the J gene TRBJ2-2; TRBD2 is a possible D gene (6 bases). The CDR3 extends over 13 amino acids. Germline CDR1 is SNHLY and CDR2 is FYNNEI. V lost 6 bases and J lost 6, with 11 bases in between. CDR3 region: CASRGGEAGELFF. The CDR3 nucleotides are TGTGCCAGCAGGGGGGGAGAGGCCGGGGAGCTGTTTTTT. The full variable domain, rest sourced from reference TRBV2 and TRBJ2-2, is EPEVTQTPSHQVTQMGQEVILRCVPISNHLYFYWYRQILGQKVEFLVSFYNNEISEKSEIFDDQFSVERPDGSNFTLKIRSTKLEDSAMYFCASRGGEAGELFFGEGSRLTVL.

CDR3 nucleotide sequence: TGTGCCAGCAGCGCCTTGGGGACCGCGGGCTACGAGCAGTACTTC. It codes for CASSALGTAGYEQYF. The rearrangement joins TRBV21-1 to TRBJ2-7; no DNA check was done on the table's D call, TRBD2. TRBV21-1 is annotated as a pseudogene. CDR3 length: 15 residues.

This chain connects TRBV6-1 to TRBJ2-2, with a tentative D call TRBD1 (6 bases). CDR3 size: 15 residues. CDR1 MNHNS and CDR2 SASEGT come from the germline V gene. V was clipped by 0 bases and J by 7 bases, with 12 bases between them. The CDR3 here is CASSEAGRGGGELFF. CDR3 DNA sequence: TGTGCCAGCAGTGAAGCCGGCAGGGGTGGCGGGGAGCTGTTTTTT.

This clonotype was counted between two and nine times. The chain combines TRBV24-1 with TRBJ2-3; D could derive from TRBD1 or TRBD2 (5 bases each). CDR1 is KGHDR and CDR2 is SFDVKD in the germline V gene. Deletions cut 3 bases from V and 6 bases from J, with 12 bases between. This CDR3 comprises 14 residues. In DNA, the CDR3 is TGTGCCACCAGTGATCCCGGAGAGGGGGATACGCAGTATTTT. Translation: CATSDPGEGDTQYF.